These 26 T cell receptor beta chains were all obtained from the same sample, sequenced in a study of chemoradiotherapy in HPV16-positive cancers. Generated by immunoSEQ multiplex PCR, the TCRdb table keeps only in-frame clones and is missing some. The data show approximately 4,600 clones, roughly nine tenths seen once. Sampling was done from a patient who underwent chemoradiotherapy. The receptor source for this set is a human donor with HPV-associated anogenital cancer.

This clone is a singleton in its sample. The chain links TRBV5-1 to TRBJ2-5; 7 bases match TRBD1. The DNA matches TRBJ2-7 better at its end, which makes the J call doubtful. Germline assignment: CDR1 SGHRS and CDR2 YFSETQ. The CDR3 has 16 residues. Here the CDR3 DNA reads TGCGCCAGCAGCATAACAGGGGCCCTCACAATGTACGAGCAGTACTTC. Its protein is CASSITGALTMYEQYF.

This clone was seen just once. The gene calls are TRBV5-1 and TRBJ2-2; D gene ambiguous. Per the germline V gene, CDR1 is SGHRS and CDR2 is YFSETQ. The V end lost 2 bases, the J end lost 5 bases, and 10 bases lay between the germline ends. This CDR3 is built from 14 residues. The CDR3 spells CASSFDLTTGELFF. The CDR3 region has the DNA TGCGCCAGCAGCTTTGACTTGACTACCGGGGAGCTGTTTTTT.

V usage is TRBV7-9 and J usage is TRBJ2-7; TRBD1 matches at 7 bases. The junction had 14 bases not matched to a gene; V was cut back by 5 bases and J by 1 base. Germline V gene data show CDR1 as SEHNR and CDR2 as FQNEAQ (reference sequence). The CDR3 loop spans 17 amino acids. CDR3 loop: CASSPESRGLGSYEQYF. Written as DNA, the CDR3 is TGTGCCAGCAGCCCTGAAAGTAGGGGGCTTGGATCCTACGAGCAGTACTTC.

This chain connects TRBV5-1 to TRBJ2-7, with a weak D call TRBD2 (7 bases). The V gene lost 4 bases and the J gene lost 4 bases, with 15 bases spanning the gap. CDR3 length: 14 amino acids. CDR1 is SGHRS and CDR2 is YFSETQ in the germline V gene. The CDR3 protein is CASSEGGGLYEQYF. Written as DNA, the CDR3 is TGCGCCAGCAGCGAGGGGGGGGGTTTGTACGAGCAGTACTTC.

V is TRBV7-9 and J is TRBJ2-3; D call uncertain. The V end was cut by 5 bases, the J end by 3 bases, with 3 bases between. The CDR3 spans 11 residues. Germline CDR1 reads SEHNR; CDR2 reads FQNEAQ (reference sequence). In DNA, the CDR3 is TGTGCCAGCAGCCGAACAGATACGCAGTATTTT. This translates into CASSRTDTQYF. The full variable domain, rest sourced from reference TRBV7-9 and TRBJ2-3, is DTGVSQNPRHKITKRGQNVTFRCDPISEHNRLYWYRQTLGQGPEFLTYFQNEAQLEKSRLLSDRFSAERPKGSFSTLEIQRTEQGDSAMYLCASSRTDTQYFGPGTRLTVL.

The chain couples TRBV6-1 to TRBJ1-5; D unclear. The CDR3 runs 13 residues. V dropped 2 bases and J dropped 7 bases, with 9 bases sitting between them. The germline CDR1 and CDR2 sequences are MNHNS and SASEGT. In DNA, the CDR3 is TGTGCCAGCAGTGAAAAGCCTTCCCAGCCCCAGCATTTT. Protein sequence: CASSEKPSQPQHF.

The chain joins TRBV25-1 to TRBJ1-4; D gene unclear. Between the trimmed V and J ends, which lost 7 bases and 4 bases, there was a span of 10 bases. CDR3 size: 13 residues. CDR1 MGHDK and CDR2 SYGVNS come from the germline V gene. CDR3: CASKAAINEKLFF. The CDR3 DNA reads as TGTGCCAGCAAGGCTGCGATTAATGAAAAACTGTTTTTT.

The chain joins TRBV29-1 to TRBJ2-1, with 9 positions matching TRBD1. The germline gives CDR1 SQVTM, CDR2 ANQGSEA. There are 13 residues in the CDR3. The ends lost 4 bases at V and 7 bases at J; junction bases unmatched: 5. CDR3: CSVVGDRVNEQFF. The CDR3 DNA reads TGCAGCGTTGTTGGGGACAGGGTGAATGAGCAGTTCTTC.

V gene TRBV4-1 combines with J gene TRBJ2-7; the match to TRBD2 covers 9 bases. The junction had 4 bases not matched to a gene; V was cut back by 0 bases and J by 4 bases. This CDR3 region has 15 residues. Germline V gives CDR1 MGHRA, CDR2 YSYEKL. In nucleotides, the CDR3 is TGCGCCAGCAGCCAAGAAACGGGACTAGCATACGAGCAGTACTTC. Translated: CASSQETGLAYEQYF.

CDR3 residues: CASDSGQTNTGELFF. CDR3 nucleotide sequence: TGTGCTAGTGACTCTGGACAGACGAACACCGGGGAGCTGTTTTTT. The V call is TRBV12-5, the J call TRBJ2-2; maybe TRBD1 (6 bases). Germline-derived CDR1 and CDR2 are LGHNT and FRNRAP. CDR3 length: 15 amino acids. V was shortened by 7 bases and J by 0 bases, with 12 bases between the two germline ends.

The chain uses TRBV6-6 and TRBJ2-3; no definite D call. CDR1 MNHNY and CDR2 SVGAGI come from the germline V gene (reference sequence). The length of the CDR3 is 13 residues. The ends were cut back, 2 bases at V and 14 bases at J, with 17 bases in the middle. The CDR3 nucleotides are TGTGCCAGCAGTTACGACTCCGTCGCACGGTCGTATTTT. As protein: CASSYDSVARSYF.

As DNA, the CDR3 is TGTGCCAGCAGCACCGGACAAATAATAACTGAAGCTTTCTTT. As protein: CASSTGQIITEAFF. The rearrangement uses TRBV9 and TRBJ1-1; maybe TRBD1 (5 bases). Germline-derived CDR1 and CDR2 are SGDLS and YYNGEE. This CDR3 has 14 amino acids. Trimming took off 4 bases at V and 5 bases at J, with 15 bases between the two ends.

The V gene is TRBV7-2, the J gene TRBJ1-2, with a possible D match to TRBD1 (6 bases). The CDR3 is made up of 14 amino acids. Per germline, CDR1 SGHTA and CDR2 FQGNSA. V was trimmed by 2 bases and J by 6 bases, leaving 13 bases between them. The CDR3 coding sequence is TGTGCCAGCAGCTTATACCGGGGACAAAATGGCTACACCTTC. Amino acid sequence: CASSLYRGQNGYTF.

This clone was counted only a few times. The J gene is TRBJ1-6, the V gene TRBV30; D call uncertain. The length of the CDR3 is 14 residues. Trimming stripped 0 bases from V and 11 bases from J, with 14 bases between. Germline V lookup: CDR1 GTSNPN, CDR2 SVGIG (reference sequence). CDR3: CAWSVPPVPTPLHF. As DNA, the CDR3 is TGTGCCTGGAGTGTACCTCCGGTCCCTACACCCCTCCACTTT.

The CDR3 DNA sequence: TGCGCCAGCAGTGACTTAGGCACTAGCACAGATACGCAGTATTTT. This sequence encodes CASSDLGTSTDTQYF. The rearrangement uses TRBV10-2 and TRBJ2-3; unclear D gene. Germline V gives CDR1 WSHSY, CDR2 SAAADI. The V end lost 3 bases, the J end lost 0 bases, and 10 bases lay between the germline ends. This CDR3 has 15 amino acids.

The chain has TRBV1 and TRBJ1-3. TRBV1 is marked as a pseudogene. The CDR3 loop spans 16 amino acids. Written as DNA, the CDR3 is TGCACCAGCAGCCAAGATCCGGGCTGGCGTGGAAACACCATATATTTT. Translating it yields CTSSQDPGWRGNTIYF.

The rearrangement joins TRBV10-1 to TRBJ2-2, with no clear D. CDR3 length: 14 residues. V was clipped by 5 bases and J by 1 base, with 8 bases between them. Germline values: CDR1 WNHNN, CDR2 SYGVQD (reference sequence). For the CDR3, the DNA is TGCGCCAGCAGTTTGCGCCGGAACACCGGGGAGCTGTTTTTT. This codes for CASSLRRNTGELFF.

The chain couples TRBV30 to TRBJ1-1, with D hard to call. Looked up from germline, CDR1 is GTSNPN and CDR2 is SVGIG (reference sequence). Trimming stripped 5 bases from V and 0 bases from J, with 10 bases between. The CDR3 runs 13 residues. The DNA for the CDR3 is TGTGCCTGGGCCAGGACTATGAACACTGAAGCTTTCTTT. Translated, it gives CAWARTMNTEAFF.

The chain carries TRBV6-1 and TRBJ1-1; TRBD1 matches at 9 bases. V shed 3 bases and J 5 bases; nucleotides not matched to a gene: 13. The germline V gene encodes CDR1 MNHNS and CDR2 SASEGT. The length of the CDR3 is 17 residues. For the CDR3, the DNA is TGTGCCAGCAGTGAGCGGTTTGGACAGGGGCGGCGGACTGAAGCTTTCTTT. Amino acids: CASSERFGQGRRTEAFF.

The gene calls are TRBV12-1 and TRBJ2-2; TRBD1, the D gene given by the table, was not confirmed from the DNA. TRBV12-1 is classified as a pseudogene. The CDR3 covers 16 residues. CDR3 coding DNA: TGTGCCAGAAAAAATACGGACAGGGTTAAGACCGGGGAGCTGTTTTTT. This sequence encodes CARKNTDRVKTGELFF.

The chain uses TRBV11-2 and TRBJ2-1; 14 bases are a match to TRBD2. The germline CDR1 and CDR2 sequences are SGHAT and FQNNGV. CDR3 length: 15 amino acids. J was trimmed by 6 bases and V by 4 bases; bases with no gene match: 2. The CDR3 spells CASSYGLAGGNEQFF. As DNA, the CDR3 is TGTGCCAGCAGCTACGGACTAGCGGGAGGCAATGAGCAGTTCTTC. The full variable domain, with the rest looked up from reference TRBV11-2 and TRBJ2-1, is EAGVAQSPRYKIIEKRQSVAFWCNPISGHATLYWYQQILGQGPKLLIQFQNNGVVDDSQLPKDRFSAERLKGVDSTLKIQPAKLEDSAVYLCASSYGLAGGNEQFFGPGTRLTVL.

This clone was observed a single time. The chain uses TRBV2 and TRBJ2-6; TRBD1 aligns across 7 bases. The J segment lost 3 bases and the V segment lost 7 bases, leaving 12 bases of the junction unmatched. The CDR3 consists of 17 residues. The V gene's germline CDR1 is SNHLY and CDR2 FYNNEI. The CDR3 nucleotides read TGTGCCAGCAAATTTGACAGGGTGGTCAGTGGGGCCAACGTCCTGACTTTC. Amino acids: CASKFDRVVSGANVLTF.

This chain connects TRBV5-1 to TRBJ2-1, with D unresolved. Trimming took 4 bases from V and 3 from J, leaving 14 bases between them. The CDR3 covers 15 residues. CDR1 and CDR2 from the germline V gene are SGHRS and YFSETQ. CDR3 sequence (DNA): TGCGCCAGCAGCGAGGACGGAACAAGCTACAATGAGCAGTTCTTC. Its protein is CASSEDGTSYNEQFF.

The chain carries TRBV7-5 and TRBJ1-2. TRBV7-5 is listed as a pseudogene. The CDR3 consists of 15 residues. The CDR3 spells CARSSFRGRHYGYTF. The CDR3 nucleotides are TGTGCCAGAAGCTCCTTCCGGGGGCGACACTATGGCTACACCTTC.

This clone appeared once. J is TRBJ2-7 and V is TRBV5-5; D may be TRBD1 (6 bases). V was pared by 3 bases and J by 4 bases, with 14 bases between. CDR1 SGHKS and CDR2 YYEKEE come from the germline V gene (reference sequence). The CDR3 length is 14 residues. CDR3: CASSSPGQRYEQYF. The CDR3 bases are TGTGCCAGCAGCTCCCCGGGACAACGATACGAGCAGTACTTC.

This clone was seen a single time. The chain uses TRBV7-3 and TRBJ2-1; 7 positions match TRBD2. V shed 1 base and J 6 bases; nucleotides not matched to a gene: 3. CDR1 SGHTA and CDR2 FQGTGA come from the germline V gene. CDR3 length: 14 residues. The CDR3 loop reads CASSLSGGLNEQFF. The CDR3 DNA reads as TGTGCCAGCAGCTTAAGCGGGGGTCTCAATGAGCAGTTCTTC.